Listed below are T cell receptor beta chains from one sample, sequenced in a study of OX40 agonist ivuxolimab in advanced cancers. Method: immunoSEQ multiplex PCR; TCRdb's copy keeps in-frame clones and lacks some. The sample has roughly 18,000 clones; about 70% are singletons. This material consisted of CD4+ or CD8+ T cells sorted from blood, taken in a trial of the OX40 agonist ivuxolimab. These receptors originate from an adult with an advanced solid tumor such as melanoma, head and neck, liver or kidney cancer. Both conserved end residues are part of each CDR3. D genes are given only for firm matches. Not all rows give a size; the values are once, few, many and, for expanded clones, a class.

- TRBJ2-7 TRBV11-2 TRBD1 CASSIGQGSYEQYF TGTGCCAGCAGCATCGGACAGGGTTCCTACGAGCAGTACTTC
- TRBJ2-7 TRBV19 - CASSARTDSYEQYF TGTGCCAGTAGTGCCAGGACGGACTCCTACGAGCAGTACTTC
once TRBJ2-7 TRBV7-2 - CASSFGPADEQYF TGTGCCAGCAGCTTCGGCCCAGCGGACGAGCAGTACTTC
few TRBJ2-2 TRBV7-3 TRBD1 CASSPGTATGELFF TGTGCCAGCAGCCCCGGGACAGCCACCGGGGAGCTGTTTTTT
- TRBJ2-7 TRBV19 - CASSGPYEQYF TGTGCCAGTAGTGGGCCCTACGAGCAGTACTTC
- TRBJ1-1 TRBV28 TRBD1 CATSGGTEAFF TGTGCCACTTCAGGGGGCACTGAAGCTTTCTTT
once TRBJ1-4 TRBV6-1 - CASRFADPNEKLFF TGTGCCAGCAGGTTCGCGGACCCCAATGAAAAACTGTTTTTT
- TRBJ2-6 TRBV30 TRBD1 CAYGQGSVSGANVLTF TGTGCCTACGGACAGGGTTCGGTCTCTGGGGCCAACGTCCTGACTTTC
- TRBJ2-1 TRBV7-8 TRBD2 CASSFGLAGGNEQFF TGTGCCAGCAGCTTCGGACTAGCGGGAGGCAATGAGCAGTTCTTC
- TRBJ2-1 TRBV5-8 - CASSLHGGQSYNEQFF TGTGCCAGCAGCTTGCACGGGGGTCAATCCTACAATGAGCAGTTCTTC
- TRBJ2-7 TRBV27 - CASSSDSREQYF TGTGCCAGCAGTTCCGACAGCCGCGAGCAGTACTTC
once TRBJ2-1 TRBV10-2 TRBD2 CASSGLAGVPNEQFF TGCGCCAGCAGCGGGCTAGCGGGAGTTCCGAATGAGCAGTTCTTC
- TRBJ2-3 TRBV7-6 TRBD2 CASSLMTSGDTQYF TGTGCCAGCAGCTTAATGACTAGCGGGGATACGCAGTATTTT
once TRBJ1-1 TRBV7-6 - CASSLVRGRWTEAFF TGTGCCAGCAGCTTAGTCCGGGGGCGCTGGACTGAAGCTTTCTTT
few TRBJ1-2 TRBV6-5 - CASSYFGGSDGYTF TGTGCCAGCAGTTACTTCGGGGGATCGGATGGCTACACCTTC
- TRBJ2-1 TRBV27 - CASRAAGNEQFF TGTGCCAGCAGGGCCGCGGGCAATGAGCAGTTCTTC
- TRBJ2-5 TRBV11-2 - CASSLGGGETQYF TGTGCCAGCAGCTTAGGAGGGGGGGAGACCCAGTACTTC
- TRBJ2-1 TRBV4-1 - CASSQEEGETYNEQFF TGCGCCAGCAGCCAAGAGGAGGGAGAGACCTACAATGAGCAGTTCTTC
- TRBJ2-7 TRBV4-3 TRBD2 CASSQTSVPFSYEQYF TGCGCCAGCAGCCAGACTAGCGTACCATTCTCCTACGAGCAGTACTTC
few TRBJ2-1 TRBV20-1 TRBD2 CSAQAGSEQFF TGCAGTGCGCAAGCGGGAAGTGAGCAGTTCTTC
- TRBJ2-3 TRBV9 TRBD2 CASSVGGGSSDTQYF TGTGCCAGCAGCGTAGGTGGCGGGAGCAGTGATACGCAGTATTTT
few TRBJ1-5 TRBV19 TRBD1 CASSIDRGDSNQPQHF TGTGCCAGTAGTATAGACAGGGGGGATAGCAATCAGCCCCAGCATTTT
- TRBJ2-3 TRBV4-3 - CASSQSQGTDTQYF TGCGCCAGCAGCCAATCACAGGGCACAGATACGCAGTATTTT
- TRBJ2-5 TRBV27 TRBD1 CASRTGGTQYF TGTGCCAGCAGAACAGGGGGAACCCAGTACTTC
- TRBJ2-3 TRBV15 - CATSGYTDTQYF TGTGCCACCAGCGGATACACAGATACGCAGTATTTT
- TRBJ2-1 TRBV5-6 TRBD1 CASSSGTGSGNEQFF TGTGCCAGCAGCTCCGGGACAGGGTCTGGAAATGAGCAGTTCTTC
- TRBJ2-3 TRBV14 - CASSQYRDGVLTDTQYF TGTGCCAGCAGCCAATACCGGGACGGAGTCCTCACAGATACGCAGTATTTT
- TRBJ2-7 TRBV10-3 TRBD1 CAIKGQGAGEQYF TGTGCCATCAAGGGACAGGGGGCGGGAGAGCAGTACTTC
- TRBJ1-5 TRBV6-5 - CASSYGGNQPQHF TGTGCCAGCAGTTACGGAGGAAATCAGCCCCAGCATTTT
- TRBJ1-1 TRBV4-1 - CASSPRSSLYTEAFF TGCGCCAGCAGCCCCCGATCTAGTCTATACACTGAAGCTTTCTTT
- TRBJ1-1 TRBV2 - CASSFSPTGAKAFF TGTGCCAGCAGTTTCTCGCCGACGGGAGCGAAAGCTTTCTTT
- TRBJ1-5 TRBV7-2 TRBD1 CASSSGQGRNQPQHF TGTGCCAGCAGCTCGGGACAGGGCCGCAATCAGCCCCAGCATTTT